Many counts were recorded for the clone carrying this TCR beta chain. TCRbeta library preparation incorporated unique molecular identifiers. Using its own MiXCR run on the PCR reads, TCRdb lists one record per CDR3 protein. The sample has fewer than 550,000 distinct CDR3 sequences, approximately 11% seen once. Trimming took 6 bases from V and 2 from J, leaving 11 bases between them. The germline V gene encodes CDR1 MNHNS and CDR2 SASEGT. The CDR3 length is 14 residues. These data are taken from a study of T-cell reconstitution after alpha-beta-depleted transplantation in children. The gene calls are TRBV6-1 and TRBJ1-3; no definite D call. Sequencing used PBMCs from the stem cell graft donor, obtained from the stem cell graft. The sequence was obtained from a human donor who donated a stem cell graft to a child with acute myeloid leukemia. The CDR3 DNA sequence: TGTGCCAGCAGGGGTTTTGCGGCTGGAAACACCATATATTTT. Its protein product is CASRGFAAGNTIYF.